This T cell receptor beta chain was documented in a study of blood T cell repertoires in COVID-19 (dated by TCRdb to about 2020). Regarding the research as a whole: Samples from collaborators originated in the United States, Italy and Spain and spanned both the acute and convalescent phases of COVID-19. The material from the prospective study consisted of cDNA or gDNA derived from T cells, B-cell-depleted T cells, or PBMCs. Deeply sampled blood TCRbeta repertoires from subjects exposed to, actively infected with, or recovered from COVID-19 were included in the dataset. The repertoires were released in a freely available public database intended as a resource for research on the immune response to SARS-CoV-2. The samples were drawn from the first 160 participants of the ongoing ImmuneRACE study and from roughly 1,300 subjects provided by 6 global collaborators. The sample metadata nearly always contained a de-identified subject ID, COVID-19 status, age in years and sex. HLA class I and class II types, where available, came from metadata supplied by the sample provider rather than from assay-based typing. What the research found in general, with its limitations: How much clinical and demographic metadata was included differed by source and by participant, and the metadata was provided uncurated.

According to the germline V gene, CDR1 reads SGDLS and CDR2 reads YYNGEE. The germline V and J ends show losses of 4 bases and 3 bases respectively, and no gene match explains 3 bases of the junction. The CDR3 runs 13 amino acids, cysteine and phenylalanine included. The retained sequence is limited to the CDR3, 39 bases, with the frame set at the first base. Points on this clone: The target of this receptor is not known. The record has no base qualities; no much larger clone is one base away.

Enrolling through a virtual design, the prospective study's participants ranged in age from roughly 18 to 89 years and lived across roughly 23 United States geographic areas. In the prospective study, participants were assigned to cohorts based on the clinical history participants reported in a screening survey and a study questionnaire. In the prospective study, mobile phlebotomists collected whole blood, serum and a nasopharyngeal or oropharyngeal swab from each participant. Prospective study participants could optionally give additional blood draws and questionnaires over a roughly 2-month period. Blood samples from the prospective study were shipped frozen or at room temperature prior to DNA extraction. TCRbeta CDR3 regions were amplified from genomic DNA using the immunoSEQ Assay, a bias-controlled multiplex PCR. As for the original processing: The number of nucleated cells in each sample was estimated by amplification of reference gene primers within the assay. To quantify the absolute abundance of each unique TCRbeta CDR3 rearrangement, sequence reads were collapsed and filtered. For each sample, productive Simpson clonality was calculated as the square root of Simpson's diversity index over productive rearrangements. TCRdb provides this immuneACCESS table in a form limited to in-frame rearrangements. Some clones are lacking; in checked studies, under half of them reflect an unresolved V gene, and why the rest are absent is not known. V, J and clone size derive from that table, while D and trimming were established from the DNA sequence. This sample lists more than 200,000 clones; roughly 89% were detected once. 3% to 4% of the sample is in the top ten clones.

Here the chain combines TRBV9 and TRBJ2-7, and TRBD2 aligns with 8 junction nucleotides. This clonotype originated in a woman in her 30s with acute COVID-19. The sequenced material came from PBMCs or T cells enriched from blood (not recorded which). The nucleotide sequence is TGTGCCAGCAGCCTCGGGGGGGGCTACGAGCAGTACTTC. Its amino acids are CASSLGGGYEQYF. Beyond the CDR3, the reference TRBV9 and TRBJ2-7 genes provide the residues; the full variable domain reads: DSGVTQTPKHLITATGQRVTLRCSPRSGDLSVYWYQQSLDQGLQFLIQYYNGEERAKGNILERFSAQQFPDLHSELNLSSLELGDSALYFCASSLGGGYEQYFGPGTRLTVT.